This TCR beta chain was sequenced during a study of cytomegalovirus exposure and HLA in healthy donors. The study, taken as a whole, reports: What a later analysis reportedly showed was that an Asian-associated ancestry cluster had fewer N-insertions than the approximately 720-donor mean.

Vbeta (60) and Jbeta (13) primers were used in the PCR. Method: immunoSEQ multiplex PCR; TCRdb's copy keeps in-frame clones and lacks some. The sample records over 80,000 clones, about three quarters being singletons. Germline V gives CDR1 SGHVS, CDR2 FNYEAQ. The CDR3 totals 15 residues. V lost 4 bases and J lost 5, with 12 bases in between. As regards this clone: Antigen specificity is unknown.

The sequenced sample was PBMCs. This rearrangement joins TRBV7-6 to TRBJ1-6, with D possibly TRBD1 on 5 matching bases. The clonotype comes from a man in his sixties in good health and CMV-seropositive. The chain's CDR3 is CASSSGHADNSPLHF. In DNA form, the CDR3 reads TGTGCCAGCAGCTCCGGACATGCGGATAATTCACCCCTCCACTTT.